Listed below are T cell receptor beta chains from one sample, sequenced in a study of blood T cell repertoires in COVID-19. TCRdb keeps only in-frame clones here, not all; method: immunoSEQ multiplex PCR. This sample yields roughly 150,000 clones, of which around 83% are seen a single time; roughly 19% belongs to the top ten. The sequencing sample was made of peripheral blood. These receptors were collected from a woman between 65 and 79 years old who had recovered from COVID-19. CDR3s include the opening cysteine and the closing phenylalanine or tryptophan. A D gene is named only where the DNA matches it firmly. The size of a clone is reported for some rows only, either as once, few or many, or as a class for expanded clones.

>TRBJ1-2|-|TRBV19|-
TGTGCCAGCGCCACAGGGACGGGGTCCTATGGCTACACCTTC
CASATGTGSYGYTF
>TRBJ1-4|TRBD1|TRBV28|-
TGTGCCAGCAGCCCCGCGGGACAGGACGAAAAACTGTTTTTT
CASSPAGQDEKLFF
>TRBJ1-2|TRBD1|TRBV2|-
TGTGCCAGCACCCGGACAGGGGGCTATGGCTACACCTTC
CASTRTGGYGYTF
>TRBJ1-1|-|TRBV9|once
TGTGCCAGCAGCCCGAGTCTGGGCGTCACTGAAGCTTTCTTT
CASSPSLGVTEAFF
>TRBJ2-1|TRBD2|TRBV5-4|-
TGTGCCAGCACCCCAGCGGGAGGGCGGGATGAGCAGTTCTTC
CASTPAGGRDEQFF
>TRBJ1-4|-|TRBV2|-
TGTGCCAGCAGTGATCTGGGGCGGCTGTTTTTT
CASSDLGRLFF
>TRBJ1-2|TRBD1|TRBV6-6|once
TGTGCCAGCAGCCCCGGGACAGGGGATCGCTACACCTTC
CASSPGTGDRYTF
>TRBJ1-2|TRBD1|TRBV5-4|-
TGTGCCAGCAGCGAAGGGACAGGAGCTAACTATGGCTACACCTTC
CASSEGTGANYGYTF
>TRBJ2-3|TRBD2|TRBV10-3|-
TGTGCCACCGGGGGGGCCAGCACAGATACGCAGTATTTT
CATGGASTDTQYF
>TRBJ1-1|-|TRBV3-1/TRBV3-2|-
TGTGCCACCCGGGGGGCGGCTGAAGCTTTCTTT
CATRGAAEAFF
>TRBJ1-1|-|TRBV27|-
TGTGCCAGCAGTTTTTCCCCCAGGCAGGGTGGGGCTGAAGCTTTCTTT
CASSFSPRQGGAEAFF
>TRBJ2-7|-|TRBV7-2|-
TGTGCCAGCAGCTTAGCCCTAAGGGGGGGCTACGAGCAGTACTTC
CASSLALRGGYEQYF
>TRBJ2-3|TRBD1|TRBV24-1|-
TGTGCCACCGCAGAGACAGGGGGCGAAGATACGCAGTATTTT
CATAETGGEDTQYF
>TRBJ2-7|-|TRBV5-1|-
TGCGCCAGCAGCCAACGATGGGGCGACGAGCAGTACTTC
CASSQRWGDEQYF
>TRBJ2-5|TRBD2|TRBV29-1|-
TGCAGCGCCCGAACTAGCGGGGGGGCGGAGACCCAGTACTTC
CSARTSGGAETQYF
>TRBJ1-1|-|TRBV6-5|-
TGTGCCAGCAGTTACCCGAAGGAGGGTGGCACTGAAGCTTTCTTT
CASSYPKEGGTEAFF
>TRBJ2-1|-|TRBV29-1|-
TGCAGCGTTGAGGGTCCGGGTAATGAGCAGTTCTTC
CSVEGPGNEQFF
>TRBJ1-6|TRBD1|TRBV2|-
TGTGCCAGCAGGCCCGGGACAGGGTTTTCACCCCTCCACTTT
CASRPGTGFSPLHF
>TRBJ2-1|TRBD2|TRBV5-1|-
TGCGCCAGCAGCCCGGGGGGTAGCAGCTACAATGAGCAGTTCTTC
CASSPGGSSYNEQFF
>TRBJ2-7|-|TRBV27|-
TGTGCCAGCAGCAGGGTTCCCGGTTACGAGCAGTACTTC
CASSRVPGYEQYF
>TRBJ2-7|TRBD1|TRBV2|-
TGTGCCAGCAGTGTAGGGCAGGGGGAATGGTACGAGCAGTACTTC
CASSVGQGEWYEQYF
>TRBJ2-7|TRBD2|TRBV27|-
TGTGCCAGCACCCCAAGGAGCGGGAACTACTACGAGCAGTACTTC
CASTPRSGNYYEQYF
>TRBJ1-3|-|TRBV6-5|-
TGTGCCAGCAGCCGTACAGGGTTGGGAGGAAACACCATATATTTT
CASSRTGLGGNTIYF
>TRBJ1-6|-|TRBV21-1|-
TGTGCCAGCAACAAAATGGCGGCGGTGGGTAATTCACCCCTCCACTTT
CASNKMAAVGNSPLHF
>TRBJ1-1|-|TRBV9|-
TGTGCCAGCAGCGGCGACAGACCGAACACTGAAGCTTTCTTT
CASSGDRPNTEAFF
>TRBJ2-2|-|TRBV18|-
TGTGCCAGCTCACCACTCGCAGCAGGGCAGAACACCGGGGAGCTGTTTTTT
CASSPLAAGQNTGELFF
>TRBJ2-2|TRBD2|TRBV2|once
TGTGCCAGCAGGACCCCGGGGGGAACCGGGGAGCTGTTTTTT
CASRTPGGTGELFF
>TRBJ2-1|TRBD2|TRBV10-2|-
TGCGCCAGCAGCGAGACTAGCGGGAAGTACAATGAGCAGTTCTTC
CASSETSGKYNEQFF
>TRBJ1-2|-|TRBV7-2|-
TGTGCCAGCAGCGCTGGACCTTTCGAGGGTGGCTACACCTTC
CASSAGPFEGGYTF
>TRBJ2-1|TRBD2|TRBV19|-
TGTGCCAGTAGACTAGCGAACTACAATGAGCAGTTCTTC
CASRLANYNEQFF
>TRBJ2-1|-|TRBV27|-
TGTGCCAGCAGTTTCCGGGGACTCCCTACGTACAATGAGCAGTTCTTC
CASSFRGLPTYNEQFF
>TRBJ2-3|TRBD2|TRBV7-3|-
TGTGCCAGCAGCCCCCCGGGGGGGGATACGCAGTATTTT
CASSPPGGDTQYF
>TRBJ2-7|TRBD1|TRBV7-9|-
TGTGCCAGCAGCTTACCCAGGGGGTCGAGAGTCGAGCAGTACTTC
CASSLPRGSRVEQYF
>TRBJ1-2|TRBD1|TRBV5-1|-
TGCGCCAGCAGCTCCCACCGACAGGGATCCAACTATGGCTACACCTTC
CASSSHRQGSNYGYTF